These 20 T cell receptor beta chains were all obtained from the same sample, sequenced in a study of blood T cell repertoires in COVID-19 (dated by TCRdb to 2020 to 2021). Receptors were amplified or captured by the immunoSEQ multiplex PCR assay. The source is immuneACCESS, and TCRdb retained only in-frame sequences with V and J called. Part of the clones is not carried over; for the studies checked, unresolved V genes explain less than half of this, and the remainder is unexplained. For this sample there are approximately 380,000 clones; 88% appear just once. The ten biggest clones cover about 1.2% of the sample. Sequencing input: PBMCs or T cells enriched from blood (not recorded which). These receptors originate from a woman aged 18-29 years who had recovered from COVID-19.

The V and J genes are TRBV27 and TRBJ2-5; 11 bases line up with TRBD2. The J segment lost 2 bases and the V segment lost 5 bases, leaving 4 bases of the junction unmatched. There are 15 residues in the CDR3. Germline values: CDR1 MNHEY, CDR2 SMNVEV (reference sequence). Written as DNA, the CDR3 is TGTGCCAGCAGTCCCGGGACTAGCGGACAAGAGACCCAGTACTTC. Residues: CASSPGTSGQETQYF.

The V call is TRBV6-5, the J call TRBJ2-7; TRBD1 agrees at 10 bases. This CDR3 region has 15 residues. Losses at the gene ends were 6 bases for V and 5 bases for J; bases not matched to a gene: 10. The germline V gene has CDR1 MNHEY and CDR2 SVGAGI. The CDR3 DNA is TGTGCCAGCAGCGCCGGACAGGGGGAGCGGAACGAGCAGTACTTC. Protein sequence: CASSAGQGERNEQYF.

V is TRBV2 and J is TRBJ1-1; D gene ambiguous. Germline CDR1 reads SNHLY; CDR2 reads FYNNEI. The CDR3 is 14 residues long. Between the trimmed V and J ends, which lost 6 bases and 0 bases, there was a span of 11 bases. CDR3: CASRSGGLNTEAFF. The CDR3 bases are TGTGCCAGCAGGTCGGGAGGGCTGAACACTGAAGCTTTCTTT.

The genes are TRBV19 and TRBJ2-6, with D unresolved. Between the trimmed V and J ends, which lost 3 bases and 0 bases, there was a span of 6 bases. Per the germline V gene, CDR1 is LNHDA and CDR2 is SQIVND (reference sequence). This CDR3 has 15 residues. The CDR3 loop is CASSIPYSGANVLTF. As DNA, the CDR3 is TGTGCCAGTAGTATTCCCTACTCTGGGGCCAACGTCCTGACTTTC.

As DNA, the CDR3 is TGTGCCAGCAGCCCCCCCCGGGGTTGGCATGGCTACACCTTC. As protein: CASSPPRGWHGYTF. This chain connects TRBV21-1 to TRBJ1-2. TRBV21-1 is classified as a pseudogene. CDR3 length: 14 residues.

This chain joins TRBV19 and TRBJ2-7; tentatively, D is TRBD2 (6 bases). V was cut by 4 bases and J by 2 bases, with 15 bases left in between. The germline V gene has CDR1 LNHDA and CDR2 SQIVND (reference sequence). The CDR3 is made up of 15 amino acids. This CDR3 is CASSTSSTGAYEQYF. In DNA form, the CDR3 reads TGTGCCAGTAGTACCTCGAGCACGGGGGCCTACGAGCAGTACTTC.

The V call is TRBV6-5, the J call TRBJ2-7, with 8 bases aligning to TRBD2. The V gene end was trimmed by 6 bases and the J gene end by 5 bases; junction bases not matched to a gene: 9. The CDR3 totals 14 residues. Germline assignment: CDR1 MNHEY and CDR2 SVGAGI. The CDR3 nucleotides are TGTGCCAGCAGAGGAGCGGGGGTGAGCCACGAGCAGTACTTC. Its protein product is CASRGAGVSHEQYF.

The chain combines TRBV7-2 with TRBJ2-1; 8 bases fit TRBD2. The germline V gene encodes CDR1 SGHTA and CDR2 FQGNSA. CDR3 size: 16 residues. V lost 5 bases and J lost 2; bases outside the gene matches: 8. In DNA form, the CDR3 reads TGTGCCAGCAGCCCCCAGCGGGGGCGGACCTACAATGAGCAGTTCTTC. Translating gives CASSPQRGRTYNEQFF.

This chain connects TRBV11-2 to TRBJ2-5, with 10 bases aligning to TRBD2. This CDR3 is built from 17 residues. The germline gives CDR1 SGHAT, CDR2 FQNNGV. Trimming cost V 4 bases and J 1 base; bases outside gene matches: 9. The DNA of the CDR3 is TGTGCCAGCAGCTCGGGCCCAGCGGGGGGGTCCCAAGAGACCCAGTACTTC. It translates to CASSSGPAGGSQETQYF. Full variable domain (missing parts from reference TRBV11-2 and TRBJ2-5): EAGVAQSPRYKIIEKRQSVAFWCNPISGHATLYWYQQILGQGPKLLIQFQNNGVVDDSQLPKDRFSAERLKGVDSTLKIQPAKLEDSAVYLCASSSGPAGGSQETQYFGPGTRLLVL.

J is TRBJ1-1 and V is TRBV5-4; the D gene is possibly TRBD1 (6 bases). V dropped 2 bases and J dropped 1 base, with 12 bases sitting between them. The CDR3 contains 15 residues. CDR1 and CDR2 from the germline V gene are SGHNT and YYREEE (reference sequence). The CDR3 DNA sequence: TGTGCCAGCAGCTTTCGGCTGGGGGCGAACACTGAAGCTTTCTTT. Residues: CASSFRLGANTEAFF. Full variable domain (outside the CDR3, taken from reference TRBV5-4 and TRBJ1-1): ETGVTQSPTHLIKTRGQQVTLRCSSQSGHNTVSWYQQALGQGPQFIFQYYREEENGRGNFPPRFSGLQFPNYSSELNVNALELDDSALYLCASSFRLGANTEAFFGQGTRLTVV.

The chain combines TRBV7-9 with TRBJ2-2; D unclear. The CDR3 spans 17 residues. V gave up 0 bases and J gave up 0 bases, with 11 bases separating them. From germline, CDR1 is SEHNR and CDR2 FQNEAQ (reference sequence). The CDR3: CASSLAVRHSNTGELFF. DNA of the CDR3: TGTGCCAGCAGCTTAGCAGTACGTCACTCGAACACCGGGGAGCTGTTTTTT.

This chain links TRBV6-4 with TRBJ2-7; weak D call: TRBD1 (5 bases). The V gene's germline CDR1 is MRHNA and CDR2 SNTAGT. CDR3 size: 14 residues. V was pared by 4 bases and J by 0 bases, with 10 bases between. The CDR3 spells CASSAQGSSYEQYF. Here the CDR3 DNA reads TGTGCCAGCAGTGCCCAGGGCTCCTCCTACGAGCAGTACTTC.

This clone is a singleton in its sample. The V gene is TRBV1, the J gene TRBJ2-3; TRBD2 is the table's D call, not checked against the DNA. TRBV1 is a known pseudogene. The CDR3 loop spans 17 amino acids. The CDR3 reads CTSSQGGSAGGSDTQYF. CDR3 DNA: TGCACCAGCAGCCAAGGAGGTTCCGCGGGGGGGTCAGATACGCAGTATTTT.

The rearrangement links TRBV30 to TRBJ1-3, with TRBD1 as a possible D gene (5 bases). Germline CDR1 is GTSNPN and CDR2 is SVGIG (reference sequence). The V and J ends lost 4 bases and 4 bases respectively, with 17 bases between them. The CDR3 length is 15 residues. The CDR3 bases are TGTGCCTGGATCCGTGGAGGGGTGCCCGGAAACACCATATATTTT. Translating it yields CAWIRGGVPGNTIYF.

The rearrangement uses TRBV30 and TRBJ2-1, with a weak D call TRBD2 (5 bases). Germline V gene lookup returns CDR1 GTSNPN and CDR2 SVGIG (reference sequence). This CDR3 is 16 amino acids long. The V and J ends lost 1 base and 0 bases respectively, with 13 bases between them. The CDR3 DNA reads TGTGCCTGGAGTGATCAGCATGGGAGCTCCTACAATGAGCAGTTCTTC. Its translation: CAWSDQHGSSYNEQFF.

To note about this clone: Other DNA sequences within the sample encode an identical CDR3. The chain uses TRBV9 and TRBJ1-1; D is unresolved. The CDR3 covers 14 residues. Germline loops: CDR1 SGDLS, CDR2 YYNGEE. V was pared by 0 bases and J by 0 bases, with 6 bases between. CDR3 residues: CASSVGRLNTEAFF. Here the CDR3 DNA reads TGTGCCAGCAGCGTAGGGAGACTGAACACTGAAGCTTTCTTT.

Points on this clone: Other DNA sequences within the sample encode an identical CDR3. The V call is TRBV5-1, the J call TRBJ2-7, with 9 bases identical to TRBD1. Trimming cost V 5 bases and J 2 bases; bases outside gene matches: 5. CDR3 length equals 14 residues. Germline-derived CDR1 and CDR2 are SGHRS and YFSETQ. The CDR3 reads CASSTGTGTYEQYF. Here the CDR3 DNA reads TGCGCCAGCAGTACCGGGACAGGGACCTACGAGCAGTACTTC.

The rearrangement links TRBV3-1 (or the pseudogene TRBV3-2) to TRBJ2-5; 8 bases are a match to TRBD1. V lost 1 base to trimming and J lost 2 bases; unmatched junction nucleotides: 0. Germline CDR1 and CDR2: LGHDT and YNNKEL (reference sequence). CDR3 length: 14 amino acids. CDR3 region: CASSQGTGQETQYF. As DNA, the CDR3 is TGTGCCAGCAGCCAAGGGACAGGGCAAGAGACCCAGTACTTC.

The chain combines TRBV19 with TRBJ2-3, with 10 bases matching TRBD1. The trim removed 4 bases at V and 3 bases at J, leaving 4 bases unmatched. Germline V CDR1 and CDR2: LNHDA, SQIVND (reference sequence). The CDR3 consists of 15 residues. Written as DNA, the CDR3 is TGTGCCAGTAGTACGACAGGGGGCTTTACAGATACGCAGTATTTT. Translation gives CASSTTGGFTDTQYF.

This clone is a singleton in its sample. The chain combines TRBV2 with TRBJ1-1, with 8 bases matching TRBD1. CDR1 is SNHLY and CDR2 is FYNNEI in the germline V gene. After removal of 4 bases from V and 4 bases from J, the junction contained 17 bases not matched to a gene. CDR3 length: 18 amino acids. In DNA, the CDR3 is TGTGCCAGCAGTGGTAGTAGACAGGGGCCCGGTTTAGCCACTGAAGCTTTCTTT. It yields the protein CASSGSRQGPGLATEAFF. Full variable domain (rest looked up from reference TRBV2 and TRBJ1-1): EPEVTQTPSHQVTQMGQEVILRCVPISNHLYFYWYRQILGQKVEFLVSFYNNEISEKSEIFDDQFSVERPDGSNFTLKIRSTKLEDSAMYFCASSGSRQGPGLATEAFFGQGTRLTVV.